Detailed here is one T cell receptor (beta chain). Its antigen is as yet unknown. Treatment of the sample: around 19 received Ad26.COV2.S at low or high dose, single or two shots; 5 received placebo; per-sample allocation not given. Each sample was drawn 63 days after the first injection (of vaccine or placebo). Built on an Ad26 vector, the vaccine expressed Wuhan-strain SARS-CoV-2 spike. This CDR3 has 16 amino acids. In germline, CDR1 is SGHVS, CDR2 FNYEAQ. The ends lost 4 bases at V and 3 bases at J; junction bases unmatched: 6. The data were produced by immunoSEQ multiplex PCR, yet TCRdb's version contains in-frame clones alone and is incomplete. The sample lists hundreds of thousands of clones; 89% were seen once. This sample is part of a study of Ad26.COV2.S vaccination and SARS-CoV-2 variants. Findings and caveats of the study: Possibly, TCR breadth and depth analyses underestimated total T cell responses.

This clonotype was obtained from a person aged 18 to 65 who received the Ad26.COV2.S COVID-19 vaccine or a placebo. The source material was peripheral blood, sampled in a trial of Ad26.COV2.S vaccine versus placebo. The chain is built from TRBV7-6 and TRBJ2-1; 10 bases map to TRBD2. The CDR3 coding sequence is TGTGCCAGCAGCTCTCCGACTAGCGGGCTCTACAATGAGCAGTTCTTC. This encodes CASSSPTSGLYNEQFF. Full variable domain (rest looked up from reference TRBV7-6 and TRBJ2-1): GAGVSQSPRYKVTKRGQDVALRCDPISGHVSLYWYRQALGQGPEFLTYFNYEAQQDKSGLPNDRFSAERPEGSISTLTIQRTEQRDSAMYRCASSSPTSGLYNEQFFGPGTRLTVL.